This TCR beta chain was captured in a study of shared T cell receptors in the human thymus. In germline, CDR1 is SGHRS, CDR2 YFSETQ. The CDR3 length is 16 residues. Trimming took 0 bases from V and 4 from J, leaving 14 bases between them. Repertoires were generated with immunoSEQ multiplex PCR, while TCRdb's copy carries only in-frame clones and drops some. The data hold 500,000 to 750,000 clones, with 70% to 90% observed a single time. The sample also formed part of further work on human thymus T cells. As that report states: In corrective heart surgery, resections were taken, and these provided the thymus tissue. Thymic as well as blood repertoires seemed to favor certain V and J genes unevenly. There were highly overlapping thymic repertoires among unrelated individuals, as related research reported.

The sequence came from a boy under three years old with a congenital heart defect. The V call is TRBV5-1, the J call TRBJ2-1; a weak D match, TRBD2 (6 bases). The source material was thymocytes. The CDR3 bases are TGCGCCAGCAGCTTGGTGGGGGGAGGACCTTACAATGAGCAGTTCTTC. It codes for CASSLVGGGPYNEQFF.